This T cell receptor (beta chain) emerged from a study of T cells in Graves' hyperthyroidism and ophthalmopathy. Across the study: Peripheral blood was drawn at first diagnosis, prior to all treatment.

Findings and caveats of the study: In the blood, most expanded thyroid clonotypes above 0.001 appeared as well.

Investigators excluded patients with uncontrolled infection, other autoimmune disease, pregnancy or lactation. Orbital computed tomography, thyroid ultrasound, serum thyroxine and TRAb, and clinical symptoms together informed the diagnoses. The germline V gene encodes CDR1 SNHLY and CDR2 FYNNEI. The CDR3 has 15 amino acids. The ends lost 4 bases at V and 5 bases at J; junction bases unmatched: 9. This clonotype was seen at least ten times. Its antigen is undetermined. TCR beta CDR3 regions were amplified from RNA transcripts. Initially, a first-round RT-PCR of the TCR CDR3 employed the HTBI primer set. TCRdb passed the multiplex PCR reads through MiXCR, listing each CDR3 protein once. The data show about 560,000 distinct CDR3 sequences, with 15% to 18% seen just once and around 6.6% held by the top ten.

The rearrangement joins TRBV2 to TRBJ1-2, with 8 bases matching TRBD1. Sequencing was done on a sample of blood. This clonotype was sampled from a woman in her 30s with Graves' hyperthyroidism. The CDR3 nucleotides are TGTGCCAGCAGTGTCTTAATTCAGGGGGCTTATGGCTACACCTTC. It specifies CASSVLIQGAYGYTF.